This TCR beta chain was captured in a study of T cell changes during pregnancy in multiple sclerosis. Generated by immunoSEQ multiplex PCR, the TCRdb table keeps only in-frame clones and is missing some. The profile shows tens of thousands of clones, around 95% of them singletons. Germline V lookup: CDR1 GTSNPN, CDR2 SVGIG (reference sequence). The junction had 9 bases not matched to a gene; V was cut back by 3 bases and J by 5 bases. The CDR3 runs 14 residues. Material: peripheral blood, obtained in the second trimester of pregnancy. The V and J genes are TRBV30 and TRBJ1-2; 7 bases agree with TRBD1. The TCR was taken from a female donor in good health, enrolled as a control in a pregnancy study. CDR3 DNA sequence: TGTGCCTGGAGCGCGGACAGGAGGTCATATGGCTACACCTTC. This encodes CAWSADRRSYGYTF.